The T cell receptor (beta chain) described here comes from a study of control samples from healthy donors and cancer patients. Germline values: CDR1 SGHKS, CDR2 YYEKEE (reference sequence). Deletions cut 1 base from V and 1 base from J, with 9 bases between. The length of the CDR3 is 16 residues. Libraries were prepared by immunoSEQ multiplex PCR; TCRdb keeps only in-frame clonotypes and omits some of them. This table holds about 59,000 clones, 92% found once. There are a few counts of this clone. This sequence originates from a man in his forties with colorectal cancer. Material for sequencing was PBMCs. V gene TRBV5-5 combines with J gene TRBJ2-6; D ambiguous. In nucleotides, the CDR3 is TGTGCCAGCAGCTTGATCGTCAGTTCTGGGGCCAACGTCCTGACTTTC. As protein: CASSLIVSSGANVLTF.